These 23 T cell receptor beta chains share one sample of origin, sequenced in a study of T cells of healthy individuals. TCRdb re-called the 5' RACE reads with MiXCR, one entry per CDR3 protein. The data hold 53,000 or so distinct CDR3 sequences, with 14% to 15% observed a single time. Receptors originate from a human donor in good health.

Judged by abundance, this clonotype is medium-sized. This chain uses TRBV7-2 with TRBJ2-1, with 11 bases that match TRBD2. The germline V gene encodes CDR1 SGHTA and CDR2 FQGNSA. There are 16 residues in the CDR3. V gave up 1 base and J gave up 5 bases; unmatched junction bases: 4. In DNA, the CDR3 is TGTGCCAGCAGCTTAGGTCCGACTAGCGGGAACAATGAGCAGTTCTTC. This encodes CASSLGPTSGNNEQFF.

In this sample, this clonotype turned up many times. The V gene is TRBV7-2, the J gene TRBJ2-5; TRBD2 agrees at 16 bases. Germline values: CDR1 SGHTA, CDR2 FQGNSA. The length of the CDR3 is 15 residues. The trim removed 10 bases at V and 4 bases at J, leaving 6 bases unmatched. The CDR3 bases are TGTGCCACCGGGACTAGCGGGAGGGCCGTAGAGACCCAGTACTTC. Encoded protein: CATGTSGRAVETQYF.

This clonotype was found many times. The chain joins TRBV29-1 to TRBJ1-2; 8 bases map to TRBD1. Looked up from germline, CDR1 is SQVTM and CDR2 is ANQGSEA. This CDR3 is 15 amino acids long. With V trimmed by 2 bases and J by 6 bases, 11 bases remained unmatched. The CDR3 region is CSVERRRSTGDGYTF. CDR3 bases: TGCAGCGTTGAACGTCGGAGATCGACAGGGGATGGCTACACCTTC.

The V gene is TRBV11-1, the J gene TRBJ1-6; TRBD1 aligns across 8 bases. After removal of 4 bases from V and 11 bases from J, the junction contained 10 bases not matched to a gene. This CDR3 comprises 15 residues. Germline V gene sequence: CDR1 SGHAT, CDR2 FQDESV (reference sequence). CDR3 region: CASSYGQGVSAPLHF. The DNA of the CDR3 is TGTGCCAGCAGCTACGGACAGGGCGTGAGTGCACCCCTCCACTTT.

This clonotype was seen a handful of times. Sequence at one end of the junction differs from germline and may be a read error. This rearrangement joins TRBV7-9 to TRBJ2-1; no reliable D call. CDR1 and CDR2 (germline): SEHNR, FQNEAQ (reference sequence). CDR3 length: 11 residues. The CDR3 DNA reads TGTGCCAGCAGCTCCGACAATGAGCAGTTCTTC. Translating it yields CASSSDNEQFF.

The sample holds many counts of this clonotype. J is TRBJ1-4 and V is TRBV4-3, with unresolved D. Germline V lookup: CDR1 LGHNA, CDR2 YSLEER. The ends were cut back, 0 bases at V and 7 bases at J, with 9 bases in the middle. The CDR3 is made up of 14 amino acids. The CDR3 coding sequence is TGCGCCAGCAGCCAAGATACGGCGTTTGAAAAACTGTTTTTT. This codes for CASSQDTAFEKLFF.

This clonotype was recorded a few times. This chain joins TRBV6-2 or TRBV6-3 and TRBJ2-7; a possible D gene is TRBD2 (6 bases). The CDR3 is made up of 14 amino acids. Germline values: CDR1 MNHEY, CDR2 SVGEGT. V dropped 3 bases and J dropped 5 bases, with 14 bases sitting between them. Here the CDR3 reads CASSYLARTDEQYF. For the CDR3, the DNA is TGTGCCAGCAGTTATCTAGCGAGGACCGACGAGCAGTACTTC.

This clonotype showed up many times. A junction end diverges from the germline sequence, so it may reflect a read error. The chain has TRBV19 and TRBJ2-1, with TRBD1 as a possible D gene (6 bases). CDR1 is LNHDA, CDR2 SQIVND, per germline (reference sequence). The CDR3 loop spans 12 amino acids. CDR3 protein: CASTDGNRAQSF. The CDR3 coding sequence is TGTGCCAGTACCGACGGGAACAGGGCCCAATCCTTC.

This clonotype appeared many times. The chain employs TRBV9 and TRBJ1-5; no definite D call. There are 14 residues in the CDR3. Germline CDR1 and CDR2: SGDLS and YYNGEE. The germline V and J ends were trimmed by 2 bases and 2 bases, with 8 bases remaining between them. In DNA form, the CDR3 reads TGTGCCAGCAGCGTTGACCACGGCAATCAGCCCCAGCATTTT. It yields the protein CASSVDHGNQPQHF.

This clonotype came up a few times. The chain couples TRBV20-1 to TRBJ1-1, with 7 bases fitting TRBD1. Trimming cost V 3 bases and J 0 bases; bases outside gene matches: 4. Germline CDR1 and CDR2: DFQATT and SNEGSKA (reference sequence). CDR3 size: 14 residues. The CDR3 protein is CSARTGSMNTEAFF. CDR3 nucleotides: TGCAGTGCTAGGACAGGGTCCATGAACACTGAAGCTTTCTTT.

This clonotype was counted ten times or more. Written as DNA, the CDR3 is TGTGCCAGCAGTATGACACTGAACACTGAAGCTTTCTTT. Its protein product is CASSMTLNTEAFF. The rearrangement links TRBV27 to TRBJ1-1; D remains ambiguous. CDR3 length: 13 amino acids. Germline V CDR1 and CDR2: MNHEY, SMNVEV (reference sequence). V was clipped by 5 bases and J by 0 bases, with 7 bases between them.

This clonotype was picked up many times. The genes are TRBV7-2 and TRBJ1-1; no firm D call. Trimming removed 8 bases at V and 4 bases at J, with 17 bases between. The V gene's germline CDR1 is SGHTA and CDR2 FQGNSA. This CDR3 is 14 amino acids long. In DNA form, the CDR3 reads TGTGCCAGCTTCCCCGGAGGTTCCCGCACTGAAGCTTTCTTT. Protein sequence: CASFPGGSRTEAFF.

This clonotype came up a few times. This rearrangement joins TRBV29-1 to TRBJ1-1; unclear D gene. The CDR3 length is 12 residues. The V end was cut by 1 base, the J end by 1 base, with 4 bases between. CDR1 is SQVTM and CDR2 is ANQGSEA in the germline V gene. The chain's CDR3 is CSVEGRNTEAFF. The CDR3 nucleotides read TGCAGCGTTGAAGGCCGGAACACTGAAGCTTTCTTT.

This chain joins TRBV20-1 and TRBJ2-5; no definite D call. Deletions cut 0 bases from V and 4 bases from J, with 12 bases between. The CDR3 runs to 14 residues. CDR1 and CDR2 (germline): DFQATT, SNEGSKA (reference sequence). The CDR3 loop is CSARDAPLRETQYF. CDR3 coding DNA: TGCAGTGCTAGAGATGCGCCTCTACGAGAGACCCAGTACTTC.

The rearrangement uses TRBV27 and TRBJ2-1, with 9 bases lining up with TRBD1. V shed 8 bases and J 7 bases; nucleotides not matched to a gene: 15. Germline V gene data show CDR1 as MNHEY and CDR2 as SMNVEV (reference sequence). The CDR3 contains 16 residues. The CDR3 nucleotides read TGTGCCAGCCTTCCTCACCCCGGGACAGGGTATAATGAGCAGTTCTTC. The encoded protein is CASLPHPGTGYNEQFF.

This clonotype has ten or more counts. The chain recombines TRBV24-1 with TRBJ2-4; perhaps TRBD1 as D (6 bases). Germline V CDR1 and CDR2: KGHDR, SFDVKD. CDR3 length: 14 amino acids. V lost 3 bases and J lost 6, with 11 bases in between. The CDR3 DNA reads TGTGCCACCAGTGATGGGCAGGGGAGAAACATTCAGTACTTC. Translating it yields CATSDGQGRNIQYF.

This clonotype has a handful of counts. This chain links TRBV10-3 with TRBJ1-1; no reliable D call. Trimming took off 2 bases at V and 6 bases at J, with 7 bases between the two ends. From germline, CDR1 is ENHRY and CDR2 SYGVKD. The CDR3 is made up of 12 amino acids. The CDR3 here is CAISEKQPEAFF. CDR3 DNA sequence: TGTGCCATCAGTGAGAAACAGCCTGAAGCTTTCTTT.

This rearrangement joins TRBV12-3 or TRBV12-4 to TRBJ2-3; D call uncertain. V lost 7 bases, J lost 4 bases, and 9 bases lay in between. The CDR3 loop spans 12 amino acids. The CDR3 nucleotides read TGTGCCAGCACCAATCCCCCAGATACGCAGTATTTT. Encoded protein: CASTNPPDTQYF.

In its sample, this clonotype was seen a few times. The V and J genes are TRBV5-1 and TRBJ1-6; no clear D gene. The CDR3 is 15 residues long. The germline V gene has CDR1 SGHRS and CDR2 YFSETQ. V gave up 4 bases and J gave up 5 bases, with 13 bases separating them. The CDR3 coding sequence is TGCGCCAGCAGCGCGGAAGGAGCTCATAATTCACCCCTCCACTTT. Amino acids: CASSAEGAHNSPLHF.

There are a few counts of this clonotype. The V call is TRBV6-5, the J call TRBJ2-4, with 8 bases fitting TRBD2. The J segment lost 4 bases and the V segment lost 0 bases, leaving 5 bases of the junction unmatched. Germline V gives CDR1 MNHEY, CDR2 SVGAGI. The CDR3 extends over 16 amino acids. CDR3 in DNA: TGTGCCAGCAGTTACTCGGGGACGGGAGGGAAAAACATTCAGTACTTC. This codes for CASSYSGTGGKNIQYF.

This clonotype was counted many times. The chain uses TRBV7-2 and TRBJ1-6, with D possibly matching TRBD1 (6 bases). In germline, CDR1 is SGHTA, CDR2 FQGNSA. The germline V and J ends were trimmed by 1 base and 9 bases, with 7 bases remaining between them. This CDR3 spans 13 amino acids. This CDR3 reads CASSLDRASPLHF. CDR3 in DNA: TGTGCCAGCAGCTTAGACAGGGCTTCACCCCTCCACTTT.

With respect to this clonotype: A read error is possible here, since a much larger clone lies one base away. This rearrangement joins TRBV19 to TRBJ1-2; D call uncertain. Looked up from germline, CDR1 is LNHDA and CDR2 is SQIVND (reference sequence). The CDR3 extends over 13 amino acids. The CDR3 DNA sequence: TGTACCAGTAGTCCTCAGGTGGAAGATGGCTACACCTTC. Its translation is CTSSPQVEDGYTF.

This clonotype was recorded many times. The V call is TRBV14, the J call TRBJ1-4; D is perhaps TRBD1 (5 bases). CDR1 and CDR2 from the germline V gene are SGHDN and FVKESK. CDR3 length equals 15 residues. The V gene lost 0 bases and the J gene lost 8 bases, with 13 bases spanning the gap. The CDR3, as DNA: TGTGCCAGCAGCCAAGATTTGCGGGGCGGGGAAAAACTGTTTTTT. Its translation is CASSQDLRGGEKLFF.